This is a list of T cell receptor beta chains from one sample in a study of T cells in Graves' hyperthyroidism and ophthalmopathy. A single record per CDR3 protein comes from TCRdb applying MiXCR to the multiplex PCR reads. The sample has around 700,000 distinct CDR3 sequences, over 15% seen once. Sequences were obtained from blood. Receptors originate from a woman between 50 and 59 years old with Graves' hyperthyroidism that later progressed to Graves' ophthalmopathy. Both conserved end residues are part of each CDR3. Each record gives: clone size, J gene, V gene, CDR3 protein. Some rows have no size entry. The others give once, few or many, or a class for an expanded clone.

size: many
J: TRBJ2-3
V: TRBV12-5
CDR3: CASGLGLAATDTQYF

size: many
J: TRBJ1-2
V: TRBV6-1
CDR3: CASSSGTGGYYGYTF

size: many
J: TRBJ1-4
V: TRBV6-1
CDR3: CASSYMGEHEKLFF

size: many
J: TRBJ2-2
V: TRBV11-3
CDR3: CASSPHRRAGELFF

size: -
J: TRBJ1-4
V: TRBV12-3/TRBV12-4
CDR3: CASSLFPREKLFF

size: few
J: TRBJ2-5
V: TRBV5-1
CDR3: CASSFNRGRSQYF

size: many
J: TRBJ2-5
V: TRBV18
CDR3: CASSHETPGPSVETQYF

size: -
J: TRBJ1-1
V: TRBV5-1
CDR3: CASSQPGQPGTEAFF

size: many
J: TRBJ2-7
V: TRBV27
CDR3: CASSQWRGPSSYEQYF

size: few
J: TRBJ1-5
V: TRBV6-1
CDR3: CASREGQYSNQPQHF

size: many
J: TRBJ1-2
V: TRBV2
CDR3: CASSGTFGYTF

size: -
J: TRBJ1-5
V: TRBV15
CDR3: CATSRGGTGSNQPQHF

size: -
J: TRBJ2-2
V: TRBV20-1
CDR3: CSALSTGELFF

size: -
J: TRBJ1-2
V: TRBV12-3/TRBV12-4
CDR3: CASSFRSEHGYTF

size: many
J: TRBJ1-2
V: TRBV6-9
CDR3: CASSSPDRGGYGYTF

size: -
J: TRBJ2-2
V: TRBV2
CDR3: CASRERGRDTGELFF

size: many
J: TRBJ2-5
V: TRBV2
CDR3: CASSGTRKLQETQYF

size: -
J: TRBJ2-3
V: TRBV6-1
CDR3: CASSVSWAGDRTDTQYF

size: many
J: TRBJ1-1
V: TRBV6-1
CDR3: CASRPDRTNTEAFF

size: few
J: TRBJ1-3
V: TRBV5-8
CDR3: CASSPLGGAGNTIYF

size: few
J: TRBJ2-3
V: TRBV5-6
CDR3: CASSWGQGRDTQYF

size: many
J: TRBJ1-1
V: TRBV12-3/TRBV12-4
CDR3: CASSFATVVTEAFF

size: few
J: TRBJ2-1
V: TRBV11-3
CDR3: CASSPPSARGNEQFF

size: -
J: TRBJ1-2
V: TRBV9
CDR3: CASSVEGEGQGWGYTF

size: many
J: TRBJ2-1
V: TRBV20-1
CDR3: CSASRGGQNEQFF

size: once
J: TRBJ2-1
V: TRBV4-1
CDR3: CASSQVGLAPKEQFF

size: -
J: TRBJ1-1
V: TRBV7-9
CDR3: CASSLIDRGLNTEAFF

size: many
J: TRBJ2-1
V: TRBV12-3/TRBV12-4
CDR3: CASSLGTAYNEQFF

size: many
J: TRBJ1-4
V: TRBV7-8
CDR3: CASSVWAGHTNEKLFF

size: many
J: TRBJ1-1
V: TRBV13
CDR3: CASSRVATEAFF

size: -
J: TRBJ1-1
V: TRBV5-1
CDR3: CASSSGTRNTEAFF

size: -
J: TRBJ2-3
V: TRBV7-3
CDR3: CASSLGTATPDTQYF

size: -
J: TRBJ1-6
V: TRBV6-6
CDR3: CASSYSGQSDNSPLHF

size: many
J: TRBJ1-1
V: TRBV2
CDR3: CASTAEMNTEAFF

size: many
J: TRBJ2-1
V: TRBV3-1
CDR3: CASSGLDEQFF

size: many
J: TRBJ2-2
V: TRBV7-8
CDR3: CASSLWTGRAGELFF

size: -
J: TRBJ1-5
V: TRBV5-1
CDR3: CASSLEGATNQPQHF

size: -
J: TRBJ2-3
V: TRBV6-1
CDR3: CASSQGQGSDTQYF

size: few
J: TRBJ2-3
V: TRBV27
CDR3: CASRGLGGDTQYF

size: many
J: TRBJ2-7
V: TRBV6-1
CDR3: CASSPQDGTLYEQYF

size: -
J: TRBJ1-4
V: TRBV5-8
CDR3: CASSDRTRVRKKLFF

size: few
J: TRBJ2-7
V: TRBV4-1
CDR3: CASSQVTYSSYEQYF